Listed here is a single TCR beta chain. No antigen is known for it. Regarding treatment: 15 to 20 received Ad26.COV2.S at low or high dose, single or two shots; a few received placebo; per-sample allocation not given. Sample collection was performed on day 63 after the first vaccine or placebo injection. Assay used: immunoSEQ multiplex PCR; TCRdb lists only in-frame clones, some missing. The repertoire includes 200,000 to 250,000 clones, over 75% of them detected once, and around 10% sits in the top ten. The sample originates from a study of Ad26.COV2.S vaccination and SARS-CoV-2 variants. Overall study context: The donor participated in the COV1001 trial, in its Ad26.COV2.S arm. Intramuscular Ad26.COV2.S doses were given once or twice, 56 days apart. Study-level points and caveats: Non-spike TCR breadth did not differ much between vaccine and placebo recipients. It was reported that spike-specific CD8+ and CD4+ T cell responses were substantially broad after vaccination.

Trimming stripped 4 bases from V and 5 bases from J, with 21 bases between. CDR1 is SGDLS, CDR2 YYNGEE, per germline. The CDR3 has 16 residues. The origin of this receptor is a person between 18 and 59 years old who received the Ad26.COV2.S COVID-19 vaccine or a placebo. The chain employs TRBV9 and TRBJ1-2; maybe TRBD1 (5 bases). The sample in question was peripheral blood, obtained in a trial of Ad26.COV2.S vaccine versus placebo. Here the CDR3 DNA reads TGTGCCAGCAGCACTCTCCACATCCCGACAGCTTATGGCTACACCTTC. Translating it yields CASSTLHIPTAYGYTF.